This TCR beta chain emerged from a study of STAT5B mutations in CD4+ large granular lymphocyte leukemia. Study-wide results and caveats: Top patient clones used TRBV06 genes more often: 8/27 versus 2/35 in controls. No patients shared main leukemic clonotypes, though roughly 25% appeared at low frequency elsewhere.

About this clone: Its antigen is unidentified. At one end the junction does not follow the germline gene, possibly because of a read error.

Sequencing was performed with immunoSEQ multiplex PCR; in TCRdb, only in-frame clones are kept and a portion is missing. The sample includes just over 40,000 clones, about four fifths seen only once; the top ten take 3.6%. The germline V gene encodes CDR1 SSHAT and CDR2 FNYEAQ (reference sequence). This CDR3 region has 13 residues. The source material was CD4+ T cells from blood buffy coats. This TCR derives from a human donor in good health. V is TRBV7-7 and J is TRBJ2-7; D may be TRBD2 (6 bases). The CDR3 DNA is TGTGCTAGCAGCTTGCGGGAAACCTACGAGCAGTACTTC. This codes for CASSLRETYEQYF. Using reference TRBV7-7 and TRBJ2-7 for the parts outside the CDR3, the full variable domain is GAGVSQSPRYKVTKRGQDVTLRCDPISSHATLYWYQQALGQGPEFLTYFNYEAQPDKSGLPSDRFSAERPEGSISTLTIQRTEQRDSAMYRCASSLRETYEQYFGPGTRLTVT.